Detailed here is one T cell receptor (beta chain). The record originates from a study of blood T cell repertoires in COVID-19. The wider study: The United States, Italy and Spain supplied acute and convalescent COVID-19 samples. From T cells, B-cell-depleted T cells, or PBMCs came the material, which was cDNA or gDNA.

Per the germline V gene, CDR1 is MNHEY and CDR2 is SVGAGI. CDR3 length equals 14 residues. V lost 2 bases to trimming and J lost 12 bases, with 14 bases between them. The protocol was immunoSEQ multiplex PCR, while the TCRdb copy is restricted to in-frame clones and leaves out a portion. The sample consists of about 200,000 clones, 92% of them appearing once. V is TRBV6-5 and J is TRBJ1-6; D not certain. The TCR was taken from a man aged 25-45 years with acute or convalescent COVID-19. The specimen was peripheral blood. Written as DNA, the CDR3 is TGTGCCAGCAGTTACGCGGCTGGAAACGGACCCCTCCACTTT. Translating gives CASSYAAGNGPLHF.